This paragraph reports one TCR beta chain. The CDR3 is 15 amino acids. This sample stems from a study of control samples from healthy donors and cancer patients. Sequenced by immunoSEQ multiplex PCR; TCRdb stores in-frame clones only, minus some. This sample carries around 63,000 clones, about 89% of them seen once, and the ten largest clones take under 3%. The sequence was collected from a woman between 45 and 60 years old with head and neck cancer. Sequencing was done on a sample of PBMCs. The V and J genes are TRBV21-1 and TRBJ2-1. TRBV21-1 is designated a pseudogene. CDR3 sequence reads: CASSKGGASYNEQFF. In DNA form, the CDR3 reads TGTGCCAGCAGCAAAGGGGGGGCCTCCTACAATGAGCAGTTCTTC.